This TCR beta chain was sequenced in a study of T-cell memory formation after mild COVID-19. In this sample, this clonotype turned up a few times. TCR alpha and TCR beta cDNA libraries carrying sample barcodes and UMIs were produced by 5'RACE using constant-segment primers. TCRdb itself ran the 5' RACE reads through MiXCR, one entry per CDR3 protein. The sample comprises some 120,000 distinct CDR3 sequences, about 15% of which are singletons, and around 4.8% rests with the top ten. Germline CDR1 is KGHSH and CDR2 is LQKENI. This CDR3 is built from 15 residues. Trimming removed 3 bases from V and 7 bases from J, with 13 bases in between.

Source material: PBMCs or a T cell subset sorted from them (not recorded which). The V call is TRBV18, the J call TRBJ1-6; possibly TRBD1 for D (6 bases). This receptor was obtained from a man younger than 35 who had mild COVID-19 (a few samples of this study predate the infection). Cell type and time point are not known. The CDR3 sequence is CASSPGTSGNSPLHF. CDR3 nucleotides: TGTGCCAGCTCACCCGGGACATCGGGCAATTCACCCCTCCACTTT.